This TCR beta chain was recorded in a study of cytomegalovirus exposure and HLA in healthy donors. Germline lookup yields CDR1 SGHNT and CDR2 YYREEE (reference sequence). CDR3 length: 15 amino acids. V lost 4 bases, J lost 3 bases, and 4 bases stayed unmatched. Findings and limits, study-wide: Clonal expansion, a later analysis showed, was greater in HLA-associated TCR beta chains than in equally common others. Accurate prediction of HLA-A and HLA-B alleles (for most subjects) was reportedly achieved from TCR beta sequences.

PCR primers comprised 60 Vbeta and 13 Jbeta primers. Some clones are missing from TCRdb's copy, which holds only in-frame ones; the method was immunoSEQ multiplex PCR. The table lists around 42,000 clones. In the case of this clone: What it binds is not known.

Sequenced material: PBMCs. This clonotype was sampled from a man under 40 in good health and CMV-seronegative. The V and J genes are TRBV5-4 and TRBJ2-6; TRBD1 aligns across 7 bases. The CDR3 DNA is TGTGCCAGCAGCACCGACAGGGTTGGGGCCAACGTCCTGACTTTC. It translates to CASSTDRVGANVLTF.